This T cell receptor beta chain comes out of a study of technical replicates of blood from a handful of donors. The table came from immunoSEQ multiplex PCR; TCRdb's copy has only in-frame clones and leaves some out. In the table there are more than 90,000 clones, under 97% of which are singletons. The specimen was T cells isolated from PBMCs. The clonotype was recovered from a human donor in good health.

The CDR3 reads CASSEVSIVRTVSNQPQHF. CDR3 sequence (DNA): TGTGCCAGCAGTGAAGTTTCGATTGTTCGGACAGTTAGCAATCAGCCCCAGCATTTT. V and J are TRBV6-1 and TRBJ1-5, with D perhaps matching TRBD1 (6 bases). The CDR3 runs to 19 residues. Germline V gene sequence: CDR1 MNHNS, CDR2 SASEGT. V was trimmed by 1 base and J by 0 bases, leaving 19 bases between them.